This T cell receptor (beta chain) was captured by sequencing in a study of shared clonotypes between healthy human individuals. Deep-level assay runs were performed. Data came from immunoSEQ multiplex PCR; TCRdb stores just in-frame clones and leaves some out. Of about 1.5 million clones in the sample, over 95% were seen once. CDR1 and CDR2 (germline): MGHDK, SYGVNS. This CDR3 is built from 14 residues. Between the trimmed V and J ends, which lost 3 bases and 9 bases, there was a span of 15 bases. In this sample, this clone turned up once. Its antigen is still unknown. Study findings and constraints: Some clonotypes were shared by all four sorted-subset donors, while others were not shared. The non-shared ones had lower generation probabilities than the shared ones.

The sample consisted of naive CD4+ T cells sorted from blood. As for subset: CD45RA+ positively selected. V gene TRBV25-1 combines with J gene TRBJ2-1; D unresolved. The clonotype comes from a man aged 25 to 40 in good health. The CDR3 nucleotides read TGTGCCAGCAGTGACCCCCGCCGGCCTAGTGAGCAGTTCTTC. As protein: CASSDPRRPSEQFF.